This T cell receptor beta chain was retrieved from a study of blood T cell repertoires in COVID-19. Across the study: Sources were T cells, B-cell-depleted T cells, or PBMCs; the material itself was cDNA or gDNA.

The data were produced by immunoSEQ multiplex PCR, yet TCRdb's version contains in-frame clones alone and is incomplete. Among around 300,000 clones listed, roughly 88% were seen once. Adults between about 18 and 89 years of age took part from 24 US areas. Recovery among Cohort 3 donors was established by two negative PCRs, clearance, or symptom resolution. The material sequenced was PBMCs or T cells enriched from blood (not recorded which). This receptor was taken from a man aged 30 to 45 who had recovered from COVID-19.

CDR3 in DNA: TGTGCCACCAGCAGAGATTTGACTAGCGCGTACAATGAGCAGTTCTTC. Its translation: CATSRDLTSAYNEQFF. The V call is TRBV15, the J call TRBJ2-1; 8 bases fit TRBD2. Germline V gives CDR1 LNHNV, CDR2 YYDKDF (reference sequence). V was pared by 0 bases and J by 4 bases, with 5 bases of the junction left unmatched. There are 16 residues in the CDR3.